The source of this T cell receptor beta chain is a study of molecular identifiers for immune sequencing clone quantification. As concerns this clonotype: A much larger clone differs by one base, so this may be a read error.

Libraries from naive CD8 cells were generated from 20,000 to 1,000,000 sorted cells (with 10%, 30% or 50% RNA). TCRdb re-called the PCR reads through MiXCR, storing one row per CDR3 protein. The sample lists 40,000 to 45,000 distinct CDR3 sequences; roughly 22% were seen once. Germline CDR1 is LNHDA and CDR2 is SQIVND (reference sequence). The CDR3 runs to 16 residues. This receptor was identified in a human donor in good health. Some libraries in this study had Jurkat cell RNA spiked in. Sequencing was carried out using naive CD8+ T cells from blood, with Jurkat cell RNA spiked in. The subset here: FACS-sorted CD8+CD4-CCR7+CD45RA+ naive T cells. The rearrangement joins TRBV19 to TRBJ2-1, with 12 bases fitting TRBD2. The CDR3 here is CTSSILAGGWVNEQFF. The DNA for the CDR3 is TGTACCAGTAGTATCCTAGCGGGAGGGTGGGTGAATGAGCAGTTCTTC. Complete variable domain (other parts from reference TRBV19 and TRBJ2-1): DGGITQSPKYLFRKEGQNVTLSCEQNLNHDAMYWYRQDPGQGLRLIYYSQIVNDFQKGDIAEGYSVSREKKESFPLTVTSAQKNPTAFYLCTSSILAGGWVNEQFFGPGTRLTVL.